This entry lists 5 T cell receptor beta chains sequenced from one sample in a study of identical twins. Each CDR3 protein gets one entry after TCRdb re-called the 5' RACE reads with MiXCR. Here the sample spans about 700,000 distinct CDR3 sequences, roughly 6% being singletons. Input material: naive T cells sorted from blood. Source of these receptors: a man younger than 35 in good health.

This clonotype was seen more than once but under ten times. The V and J genes are TRBV6-2 or TRBV6-3 and TRBJ2-7, with 10 bases fitting TRBD1. The V segment lost 5 bases and the J segment 3 bases; nucleotides outside the gene matches: 7. Per the germline V gene, CDR1 is MNHEY and CDR2 is SVGEGT. The length of the CDR3 is 15 residues. This CDR3 is CASSLPGQGYYEQYF. The DNA of the CDR3 is TGTGCCAGCAGTCTACCGGGACAGGGGTACTACGAGCAGTACTTC.

This clonotype came up a few times. The V gene is TRBV28, the J gene TRBJ1-3, with unresolved D. Trimming pared 6 bases from V and 4 bases from J, leaving 16 bases between. This CDR3 contains 15 residues. Per germline, CDR1 MDHEN and CDR2 SYDVKM. For the CDR3, the DNA is TGTGCCAGCAGCCAAAGAGGGCGGTCAGGAAACACCATATATTTT. Its translation is CASSQRGRSGNTIYF.

The chain links TRBV12-3 or TRBV12-4 to TRBJ2-5; TRBD2 might be the D (6 bases). The V gene lost 2 bases and the J gene lost 4 bases, with 14 bases spanning the gap. The CDR3 is made up of 15 amino acids. DNA of the CDR3: TGTGCCAGCAGTTTATCGGACGGGGGAAGAGAGACCCAGTACTTC. Protein product: CASSLSDGGRETQYF.

This clonotype has just a few counts. The chain links TRBV30 to TRBJ1-5; D gene unclear. The CDR3 has 12 amino acids. Germline V gene data show CDR1 as GTSNPN and CDR2 as SVGIG (reference sequence). Trimming pared 2 bases from V and 4 bases from J, leaving 6 bases between. The CDR3 DNA sequence: TGTGCCTGGAGTTCCAGTAATCAGCCCCAGCATTTT. It specifies CAWSSSNQPQHF.

This clonotype was detected only a few times. The genes are TRBV3-1 and TRBJ2-2, with D possibly being TRBD1 or TRBD2 (5 bases each). Trimming took off 1 base at V and 3 bases at J, with 9 bases between the two ends. Germline loops: CDR1 LGHDT, CDR2 YNNKEL (reference sequence). There are 15 residues in the CDR3. CDR3 in amino acids: CASSQGGGYTGELFF. The CDR3 bases are TGTGCCAGCAGCCAAGGGGGCGGGTACACCGGGGAGCTGTTTTTT.